Listed here are 32 T cell receptor beta chains from one sample, sequenced in a study of cytomegalovirus exposure and HLA in healthy donors. Use of 60 Vbeta and 13 Jbeta primers characterized the PCR. Profiled with immunoSEQ multiplex PCR; TCRdb holds only in-frame clones, not every one. The table lists roughly 120,000 clones, 80% of them singletons. The specimen sequenced was PBMCs. These TCRs come from a young man in good health and CMV-seronegative.

V gene TRBV19 combines with J gene TRBJ2-4, with D possibly matching TRBD2 (7 bases). The germline V gene encodes CDR1 LNHDA and CDR2 SQIVND (reference sequence). V gave up 5 bases and J gave up 8 bases, with 19 bases separating them. The CDR3 length is 15 residues. The CDR3 DNA reads as TGTGCCAGTAGTCCAGGGGCGGGGGATAGGGACATTCAGTACTTC. This translates into CASSPGAGDRDIQYF.

This rearrangement joins TRBV19 to TRBJ2-1; a possible D gene is TRBD2 (6 bases). Trimming cost V 4 bases and J 9 bases, with 10 bases left between them. The CDR3 is 12 residues long. Germline CDR1 is LNHDA and CDR2 is SQIVND (reference sequence). The CDR3 DNA follows: TGTGCCAGTAGTACCGACGGGGGTGAGCAGTTCTTC. It translates to CASSTDGGEQFF.

The chain recombines TRBV7-9 with TRBJ1-4, with D unresolved. Trimming removed 1 base at V and 2 bases at J, with 8 bases between. The CDR3 runs 15 residues. Germline lookup yields CDR1 SEHNR and CDR2 FQNEAQ (reference sequence). CDR3 residues: CASSLEGATNEKLFF. The CDR3 nucleotides read TGTGCCAGCAGCTTAGAGGGAGCCACTAATGAAAAACTGTTTTTT.

The chain combines TRBV15 with TRBJ2-1; possible D gene TRBD2, 5 bases. The ends were cut back, 8 bases at V and 0 bases at J, with 17 bases in the middle. This CDR3 comprises 16 residues. Germline lookup yields CDR1 LNHNV and CDR2 YYDKDF (reference sequence). The CDR3 coding sequence is TGTGCCACCCGAAACCCAAGCGGCGGCTCCTACAATGAGCAGTTCTTC. Translation gives CATRNPSGGSYNEQFF. Based on the CDR3 plus reference TRBV15 and TRBJ2-1, the full variable domain is DAMVIQNPRYQVTQFGKPVTLSCSQTLNHNVMYWYQQKSSQAPKLLFHYYDKDFNNEADTPDNFQSRRPNTSFCFLDIRSPGLGDTAMYLCATRNPSGGSYNEQFFGPGTRLTVL.

This clone has a handful of counts. This chain joins TRBV18 and TRBJ2-7; TRBD2 might be the D (6 bases). This CDR3 region has 16 residues. Trimming took 2 bases from V and 1 from J, leaving 15 bases between them. Germline-derived CDR1 and CDR2 are KGHSH and LQKENI. The chain's CDR3 is CASSPSRPGESYEQYF. CDR3 nucleotides: TGTGCCAGCTCACCATCTAGGCCGGGAGAGTCCTACGAGCAGTACTTC.

The V gene is TRBV15, the J gene TRBJ2-7; 9 nucleotides agree with TRBD2. Germline V gene sequence: CDR1 LNHNV, CDR2 YYDKDF (reference sequence). The V and J ends lost 5 bases and 4 bases, in that order; junction bases with no gene match: 24. CDR3 length equals 20 residues. The CDR3 bases are TGTGCCACCAGCGGCACCTGGGCGGGAGGGGCCACGGGAGGATTGTACGAGCAGTACTTC. It codes for CATSGTWAGGATGGLYEQYF.

The table lists this clone with a count of one. The chain joins TRBV7-9 to TRBJ1-1; perhaps TRBD1 as D (6 bases). Germline V CDR1 and CDR2: SEHNR, FQNEAQ (reference sequence). The germline V and J ends were trimmed by 5 bases and 8 bases, with 12 bases remaining between them. This CDR3 is built from 12 residues. The CDR3 region has the DNA TGTGCCAGCAGCCATACAGGGACCGAAGCTTTCTTT. Protein: CASSHTGTEAFF.

The chain recombines TRBV6-5 with TRBJ1-4, with a possible D match to TRBD1 (5 bases). The CDR3 runs to 14 residues. Deletions cut 6 bases from V and 7 bases from J, with 15 bases between. Germline V gene sequence: CDR1 MNHEY, CDR2 SVGAGI. The CDR3 DNA is TGTGCCAGCAGCCCCCGGGGGGTAGTTGAAAAACTGTTTTTT. Translated: CASSPRGVVEKLFF.

The chain recombines TRBV29-1 with TRBJ2-1; D not resolved. There are 12 residues in the CDR3. Germline V gene sequence: CDR1 SQVTM, CDR2 ANQGSEA. The V end was cut by 2 bases, the J end by 4 bases, with 6 bases between. CDR3 region: CSVESRYNEQFF. The CDR3 DNA follows: TGCAGCGTTGAATCGAGGTACAATGAGCAGTTCTTC.

The chain carries TRBV29-1 and TRBJ2-2; TRBD2 matches at 12 bases. The ends lost 4 bases at V and 7 bases at J; junction bases unmatched: 4. This CDR3 is built from 14 residues. The germline gives CDR1 SQVTM, CDR2 ANQGSEA. In DNA, the CDR3 is TGCAGCGTTGCTAGCGGGAGGGCCGGCGGGGAGCTGTTTTTT. It translates to CSVASGRAGGELFF.

The chain combines TRBV5-1 with TRBJ1-1, with 7 nucleotides matching TRBD1. Germline CDR1 reads SGHRS; CDR2 reads YFSETQ. V lost 9 bases, J lost 4 bases, and 9 bases stayed unmatched. The CDR3 is 13 residues long. The CDR3 DNA sequence: TGCGCCACCCGCCGGCCAGGGGGCACTGAAGCTTTCTTT. The encoded protein is CATRRPGGTEAFF.

This chain joins TRBV29-1 and TRBJ2-7; 10 bases are a match to TRBD1. The CDR3 spans 15 residues. V lost 6 bases, J lost 6 bases, and 14 bases stayed unmatched. Germline V CDR1 and CDR2: SQVTM, ANQGSEA. The CDR3 loop is CSVGKPGTGACEQYF. CDR3 in DNA: TGCAGCGTGGGCAAACCCGGGACAGGGGCGTGCGAGCAGTACTTC.

The chain carries TRBV27 and TRBJ1-5; 8 bases fit TRBD1. The CDR3 runs to 14 residues. Germline CDR1 is MNHEY and CDR2 is SMNVEV (reference sequence). The V and J ends lost 5 bases and 4 bases, in that order; junction bases with no gene match: 4. The CDR3 protein is CASSRGTGNQPQHF. DNA for the CDR3: TGTGCCAGCAGTCGTGGGACAGGAAATCAGCCCCAGCATTTT.

The chain is built from TRBV6-5 and TRBJ1-1; TRBD1 matches at 12 bases. The CDR3 runs 15 residues. Unmatched junction bases numbered 9, after V lost 9 bases and J lost 4 bases. Germline assignment: CDR1 MNHEY and CDR2 SVGAGI. The DNA for the CDR3 is TGTGCCAGTAACGCCGGGACAGGGGGCGGCACTGAAGCTTTCTTT. Protein: CASNAGTGGGTEAFF.

There are a few counts of this clone. The gene calls are TRBV4-3 and TRBJ1-3; no clear D. The CDR3 runs 15 residues. Looked up from germline, CDR1 is LGHNA and CDR2 is YSLEER. Trimming removed 4 bases at V and 4 bases at J, with 14 bases between. In DNA form, the CDR3 reads TGCGCCAGCAGCCTGGGCGGAGGCAGGGGAAACACCATATATTTT. It translates to CASSLGGGRGNTIYF.

The V and J genes are TRBV5-8 and TRBJ2-7; D is ambiguous. This CDR3 contains 12 residues. Germline values: CDR1 SGHTS, CDR2 YDEGEE. V was cut by 1 base and J by 4 bases, with 6 bases left in between. The chain's CDR3 is CASSLCLYEQYF. CDR3 coding DNA: TGTGCCAGCAGCTTGTGCCTATACGAGCAGTACTTC.

V gene TRBV7-2 combines with J gene TRBJ2-7; D might be TRBD1 (6 bases). Germline V CDR1 and CDR2: SGHTA, FQGNSA. The CDR3 totals 15 residues. V was trimmed by 5 bases and J by 1 base, leaving 15 bases between them. The CDR3 DNA reads TGTGCCAGCAGCAATAATCGGGACAAGTCCTACGAGCAGTACTTC. Residues: CASSNNRDKSYEQYF.

The chain is built from TRBV6-6 and TRBJ2-7; 7 nucleotides align to TRBD2. Trimming took 5 bases from V and 2 from J; bases not matched to a gene: 6. The germline V gene encodes CDR1 MNHNY and CDR2 SVGAGI (reference sequence). This CDR3 is 14 amino acids long. As DNA, the CDR3 is TGTGCCAGCAGTCTTTCAGCGGGAACCTACGAGCAGTACTTC. Encoded protein: CASSLSAGTYEQYF.

The CDR3 DNA is TGTGCCAGCAGCTGGGCTAGCGGTTCCTACAATGAGCAGTTCTTC. Translated: CASSWASGSYNEQFF. This chain links TRBV5-6 with TRBJ2-1; 7 bases agree with TRBD2. With 3 bases clipped from V and 1 base from J, the junction kept 4 bases outside the gene matches. This CDR3 has 15 residues. The germline gives CDR1 SGHDT, CDR2 YYEEEE.

V and J are TRBV4-1 and TRBJ1-1; D call uncertain. Germline V lookup: CDR1 MGHRA, CDR2 YSYEKL. Deletions cut 2 bases from V and 1 base from J, with 5 bases between. There are 13 residues in the CDR3. CDR3 residues: CASSQRENTEAFF. For the CDR3, the DNA is TGCGCCAGCAGCCAACGGGAGAACACTGAAGCTTTCTTT.

This sequence joins TRBV28 and TRBJ2-7; 10 bases are a match to TRBD1. V shed 6 bases and J 2 bases; nucleotides not matched to a gene: 1. In germline, CDR1 is MDHEN, CDR2 SYDVKM. The CDR3 is 13 amino acids. CDR3 region: CASRGQGPYEQYF. CDR3 bases: TGTGCCAGCAGGGGACAGGGGCCCTACGAGCAGTACTTC.

This clone has more than one count but fewer than ten. The chain combines TRBV2 with TRBJ1-5; TRBD1 might be the D (6 bases). Germline-derived CDR1 and CDR2 are SNHLY and FYNNEI. V was cut by 2 bases and J by 6 bases, with 17 bases left in between. The CDR3 has 16 amino acids. The DNA of the CDR3 is TGTGCCAGCAGTGAATCGGCCCGTACAGGGACTCAGCCCCAGCATTTT. Protein sequence: CASSESARTGTQPQHF.

The genes are TRBV6-1 and TRBJ2-7, with 7 bases identical to TRBD2. The junction had 4 bases not matched to a gene; V was cut back by 2 bases and J by 0 bases. The CDR3 is made up of 15 amino acids. Per the germline V gene, CDR1 is MNHNS and CDR2 is SASEGT. The CDR3 reads CASSERLAGSYEQYF. The CDR3 DNA reads TGTGCCAGCAGTGAAAGGTTAGCGGGCTCCTACGAGCAGTACTTC.

The V call is TRBV21-1, the J call TRBJ1-2; TRBD1, as called in the table, went unchecked against the DNA. TRBV21-1 is designated a pseudogene. The CDR3 sequence is 16 residues long. As DNA, the CDR3 is TGTGCCAGCAGCAATTGGGGGGGACAGGCGTTCTATGGCTACACCTTC. Translating it yields CASSNWGGQAFYGYTF.

The chain employs TRBV4-1 and TRBJ1-2; possibly TRBD1 for D (5 bases). CDR3 length: 16 residues. Germline loops: CDR1 MGHRA, CDR2 YSYEKL. Trimming shortened V by 4 bases and J by 9 bases, and 24 bases separated the two germline ends. The CDR3 bases are TGCGCCAGCAGCCCCATTCGGACCCGGGGGGGAGGTAGCTACACCTTC. This gives the protein CASSPIRTRGGGSYTF.

This chain connects TRBV19 to TRBJ1-5; the match to TRBD1 covers 9 bases. CDR1 is LNHDA and CDR2 is SQIVND in the germline V gene (reference sequence). Trimming took 7 bases from V and 4 from J; bases not matched to a gene: 8. The CDR3 has 15 amino acids. This chain's CDR3 is CASTPSTGGNQPQHF. CDR3 DNA sequence: TGTGCCAGTACCCCCTCGACAGGGGGGAATCAGCCCCAGCATTTT.

The CDR3: CASSGPLWGGSSYEQYF. Written as DNA, the CDR3 is TGTGCCAGCAGTGGACCTCTCTGGGGGGGATCGTCCTACGAGCAGTACTTC. J is TRBJ2-7 and V is TRBV28, with TRBD2 identical over 7 bases. The germline CDR1 and CDR2 sequences are MDHEN and SYDVKM. V shed 5 bases, J shed 1 base, and the junction held 14 bases outside the gene matches. This CDR3 has 17 amino acids.

The V call is TRBV27, the J call TRBJ2-5, with unresolved D. There are 14 residues in the CDR3. V lost 3 bases and J 2 bases, leaving 10 bases between the germline ends. CDR1 and CDR2 from the germline V gene are MNHEY and SMNVEV (reference sequence). The CDR3 here is CASSFRQVQETQYF. The CDR3 DNA follows: TGTGCCAGCAGTTTTCGGCAGGTGCAAGAGACCCAGTACTTC.

V usage is TRBV6-6 and J usage is TRBJ2-6; tentatively, D is TRBD1 (6 bases). CDR3 length equals 16 residues. Trimming shortened V by 6 bases and J by 0 bases, and 12 bases separated the two germline ends. CDR1 is MNHNY and CDR2 is SVGAGI in the germline V gene (reference sequence). The CDR3 coding sequence is TGTGCCAGCAGCGACACAGGGAGCTCTGGGGCCAACGTCCTGACTTTC. Amino acid sequence: CASSDTGSSGANVLTF.

This chain uses TRBV5-1 with TRBJ2-1; D possibly corresponds to TRBD1 (6 bases). The CDR3 runs 14 residues. The germline V gene has CDR1 SGHRS and CDR2 YFSETQ. Trimming pared 6 bases from V and 6 bases from J, leaving 16 bases between. In nucleotides, the CDR3 is TGCGCCAGCAACCAGGGGATATTCAGCAATGAGCAGTTCTTC. Its translation: CASNQGIFSNEQFF.

This sequence joins TRBV7-9 and TRBJ1-1, with 9 bases lining up with TRBD1. Germline CDR1 SEHNR, CDR2 FQNEAQ (reference sequence). V was pared by 2 bases and J by 7 bases, with 5 bases of the junction left unmatched. The CDR3 extends over 14 amino acids. CDR3 protein: CASSLLTGGSEAFF. In nucleotides, the CDR3 is TGTGCCAGCAGCTTACTCACAGGGGGCAGTGAAGCTTTCTTT.

V and J are TRBV19 and TRBJ2-1, with 13 bases lining up with TRBD2. The CDR3 sequence is 19 residues long. Losses at the gene ends were 5 bases for V and 1 base for J; bases not matched to a gene: 11. CDR1 and CDR2 (germline): LNHDA, SQIVND (reference sequence). The CDR3 coding sequence is TGTGCCAGTAGTGCGGGACTAGCGGGAATCGGTGCGTCCTACAATGAGCAGTTCTTC. Translated, it gives CASSAGLAGIGASYNEQFF.